This T cell receptor (beta chain) was retrieved from a study of PD-1 blockade in classical Hodgkin lymphoma. Assay: immunoSEQ multiplex PCR; the TCRdb copy retains only in-frame clones and omits some. The sample contains tens of thousands of clones, around 80% of which appear only once. Relapse after autologous stem cell transplantation occurred in every patient, and brentuximab vedotin exposure varied. From germline, CDR1 is SGHVS and CDR2 FNYEAQ. This CDR3 region has 13 residues. Trimming shortened V by 5 bases and J by 5 bases, and 10 bases separated the two germline ends. Details on this clone: Its specificity is not known.

The study, taken as a whole, reports: Underlying causes for the observed repertoire differences were not defined, possibly disease activity or prior therapy. Significantly greater TCR diversity emerged by C4D1 in CD4+ cells but not CD8+ cells.

Sequenced material: peripheral blood mononuclear cells (PBMCs), taken at baseline. V is TRBV7-6 and J is TRBJ1-3, with D tentatively TRBD1 (5 bases). The receptor comes from a human donor with classical Hodgkin lymphoma. The CDR3 coding sequence is TGTGCCAGCAGCCCTGGGGGACGAAACACCATATATTTT. This translates into CASSPGGRNTIYF. Full variable domain (remainder filled in from reference TRBV7-6 and TRBJ1-3): GAGVSQSPRYKVTKRGQDVALRCDPISGHVSLYWYRQALGQGPEFLTYFNYEAQQDKSGLPNDRFSAERPEGSISTLTIQRTEQRDSAMYRCASSPGGRNTIYFGEGSWLTVV.